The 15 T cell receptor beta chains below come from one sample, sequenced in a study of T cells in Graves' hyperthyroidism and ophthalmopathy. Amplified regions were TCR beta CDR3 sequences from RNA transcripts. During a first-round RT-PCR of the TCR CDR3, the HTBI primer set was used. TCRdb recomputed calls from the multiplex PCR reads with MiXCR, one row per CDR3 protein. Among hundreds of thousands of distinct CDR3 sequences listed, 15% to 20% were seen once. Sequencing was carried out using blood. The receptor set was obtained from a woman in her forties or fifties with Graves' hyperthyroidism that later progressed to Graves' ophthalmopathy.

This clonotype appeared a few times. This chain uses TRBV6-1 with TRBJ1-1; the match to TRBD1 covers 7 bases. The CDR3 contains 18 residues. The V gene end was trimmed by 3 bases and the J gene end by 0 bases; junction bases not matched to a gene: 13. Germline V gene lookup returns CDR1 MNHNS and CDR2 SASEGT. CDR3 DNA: TGTGCCAGCAGTGACCGCCGGAACAGGGGAAGTCTGAACACTGAAGCTTTCTTT. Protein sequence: CASSDRRNRGSLNTEAFF.

CDR3 protein: CASSLGGGAGDSPLHF. CDR3 coding DNA: TGCGCCAGCTCCTTGGGAGGGGGCGCGGGGGATTCACCCCTCCACTTT. The rearrangement uses TRBV5-1 and TRBJ1-6, with TRBD1 matching 7 bases. The CDR3 contains 16 residues. Germline V gene lookup returns CDR1 SGHRS and CDR2 YFSETQ. V shed 7 bases and J 8 bases; nucleotides not matched to a gene: 15. Using reference TRBV5-1 and TRBJ1-6 for the parts outside the CDR3, the full variable domain is KAGVTQTPRYLIKTRGQQVTLSCSPISGHRSVSWYQQTPGQGLQFLFEYFSETQRNKGNFPGRFSGRQFSNSRSEMNVSTLELGDSALYLCASSLGGGAGDSPLHFGNGTRLTVT.

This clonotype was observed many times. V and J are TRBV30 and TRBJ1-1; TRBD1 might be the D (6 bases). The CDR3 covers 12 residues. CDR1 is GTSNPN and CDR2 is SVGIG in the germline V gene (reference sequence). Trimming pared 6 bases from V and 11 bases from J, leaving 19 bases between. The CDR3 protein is CACSGQTTRAFF. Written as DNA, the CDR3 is TGTGCCTGCTCAGGACAGACGACTCGGGCTTTCTTT. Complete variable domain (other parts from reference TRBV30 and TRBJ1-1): SQTIHQWPATLVQPVGSPLSLECTVEGTSNPNLYWYRQAAGRGLQLLFYSVGIGQISSEVPQNLSASRPQDRQFILSSKKLLLSDSGFYLCACSGQTTRAFFGQGTRLTVV.

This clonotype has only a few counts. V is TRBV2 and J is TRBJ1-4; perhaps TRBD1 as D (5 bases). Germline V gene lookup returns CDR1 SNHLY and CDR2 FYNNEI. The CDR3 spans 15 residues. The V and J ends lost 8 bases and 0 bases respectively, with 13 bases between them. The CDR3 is CASDAGDATNEKLFF. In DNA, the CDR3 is TGTGCCAGCGACGCGGGGGATGCAACTAATGAAAAACTGTTTTTT.

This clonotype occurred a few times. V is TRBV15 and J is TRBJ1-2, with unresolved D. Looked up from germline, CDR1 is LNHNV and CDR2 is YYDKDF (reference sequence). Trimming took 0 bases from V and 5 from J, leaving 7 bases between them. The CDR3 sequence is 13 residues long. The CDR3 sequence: CATSRETAYGYTF. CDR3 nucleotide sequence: TGTGCCACCAGCAGAGAAACAGCATATGGCTACACCTTC.

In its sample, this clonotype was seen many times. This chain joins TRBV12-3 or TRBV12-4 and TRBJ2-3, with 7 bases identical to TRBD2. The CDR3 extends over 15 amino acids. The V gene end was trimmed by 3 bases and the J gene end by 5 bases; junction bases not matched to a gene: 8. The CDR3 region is CASSFDGTTGDTQYF. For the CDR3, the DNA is TGTGCCAGCAGTTTCGATGGGACTACGGGAGATACGCAGTATTTT.

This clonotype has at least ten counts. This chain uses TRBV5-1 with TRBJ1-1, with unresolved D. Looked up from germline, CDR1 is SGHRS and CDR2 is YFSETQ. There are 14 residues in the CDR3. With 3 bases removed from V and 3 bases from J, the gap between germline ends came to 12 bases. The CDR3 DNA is TGCGCCAGCAGCTCGGGAGTCTCTTACACTGAAGCTTTCTTT. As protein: CASSSGVSYTEAFF.

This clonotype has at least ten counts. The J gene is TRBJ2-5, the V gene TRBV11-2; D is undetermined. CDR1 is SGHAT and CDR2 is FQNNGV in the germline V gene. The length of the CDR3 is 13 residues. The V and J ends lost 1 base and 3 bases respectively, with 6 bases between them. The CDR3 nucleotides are TGTGCCAGCAGCTTAGGAAGAGAAGAGACCCAGTACTTC. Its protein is CASSLGREETQYF.

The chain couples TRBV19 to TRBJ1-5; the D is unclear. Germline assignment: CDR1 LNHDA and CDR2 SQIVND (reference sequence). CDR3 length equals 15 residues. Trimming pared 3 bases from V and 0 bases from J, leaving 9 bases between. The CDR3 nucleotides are TGTGCCAGTAGTATCAACGGTTATAGCAATCAGCCCCAGCATTTT. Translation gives CASSINGYSNQPQHF.

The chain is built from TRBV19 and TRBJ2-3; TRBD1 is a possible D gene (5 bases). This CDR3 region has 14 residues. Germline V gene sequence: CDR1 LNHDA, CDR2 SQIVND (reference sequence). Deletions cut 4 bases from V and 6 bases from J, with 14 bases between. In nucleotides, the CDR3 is TGTGCCAGTAGTAGATCAGGGTTGGCGGATACGCAGTATTTT. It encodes CASSRSGLADTQYF.

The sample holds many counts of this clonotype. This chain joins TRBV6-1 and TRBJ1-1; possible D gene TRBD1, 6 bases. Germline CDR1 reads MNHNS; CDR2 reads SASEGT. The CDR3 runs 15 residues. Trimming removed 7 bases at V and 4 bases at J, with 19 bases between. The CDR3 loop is CASTGGGPRGTEAFF. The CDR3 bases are TGTGCCAGCACCGGAGGGGGGCCCCGCGGCACTGAAGCTTTCTTT.

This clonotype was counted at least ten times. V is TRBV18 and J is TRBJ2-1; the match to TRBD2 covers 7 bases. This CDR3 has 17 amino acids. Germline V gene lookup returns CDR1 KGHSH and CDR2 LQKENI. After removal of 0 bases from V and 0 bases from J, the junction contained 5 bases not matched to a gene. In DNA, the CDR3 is TGTGCCAGCTCACCACCCGGCGGGGGACTCTCCTACAATGAGCAGTTCTTC. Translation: CASSPPGGGLSYNEQFF.

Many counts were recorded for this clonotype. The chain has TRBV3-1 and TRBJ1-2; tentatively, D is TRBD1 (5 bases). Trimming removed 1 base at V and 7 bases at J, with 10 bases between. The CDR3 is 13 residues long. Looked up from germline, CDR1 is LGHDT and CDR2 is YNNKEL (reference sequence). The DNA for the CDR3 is TGTGCCAGCAGCCAAGCGGGGGGTTTTGGCTACACCTTC. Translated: CASSQAGGFGYTF.

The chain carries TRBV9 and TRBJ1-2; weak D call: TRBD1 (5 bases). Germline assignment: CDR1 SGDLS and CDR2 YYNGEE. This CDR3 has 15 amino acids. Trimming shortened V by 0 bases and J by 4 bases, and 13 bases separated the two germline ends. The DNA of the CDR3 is TGTGCCAGCAGCGTAGAGGCGGGGCGGATCTATGGCTACACCTTC. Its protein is CASSVEAGRIYGYTF.

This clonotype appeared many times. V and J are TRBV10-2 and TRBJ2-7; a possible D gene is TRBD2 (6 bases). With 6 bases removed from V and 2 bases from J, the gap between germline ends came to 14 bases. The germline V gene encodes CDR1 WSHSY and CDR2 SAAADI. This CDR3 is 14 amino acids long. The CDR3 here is CASSAGLRTYEQYF. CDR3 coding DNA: TGCGCCAGCAGCGCGGGACTCCGTACCTACGAGCAGTACTTC.